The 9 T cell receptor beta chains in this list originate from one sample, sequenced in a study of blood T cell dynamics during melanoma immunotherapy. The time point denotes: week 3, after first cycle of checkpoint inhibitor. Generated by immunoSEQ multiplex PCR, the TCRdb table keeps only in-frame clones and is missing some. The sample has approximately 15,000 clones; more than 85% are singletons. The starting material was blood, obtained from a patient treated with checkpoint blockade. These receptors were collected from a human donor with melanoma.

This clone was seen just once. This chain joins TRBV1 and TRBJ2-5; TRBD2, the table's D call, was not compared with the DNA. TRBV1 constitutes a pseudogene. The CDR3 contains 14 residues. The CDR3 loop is CTSSQDGAGETQYF. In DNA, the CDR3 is TGCACCAGCAGCCAAGATGGGGCGGGGGAGACCCAGTACTTC.

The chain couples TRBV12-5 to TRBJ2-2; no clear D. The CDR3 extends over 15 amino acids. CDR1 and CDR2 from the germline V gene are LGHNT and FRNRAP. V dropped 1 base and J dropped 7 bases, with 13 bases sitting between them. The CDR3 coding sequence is TGTGCTAGTGGTTTGGCCGACGGCCGGGTCGGGGAGCTGTTTTTT. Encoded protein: CASGLADGRVGELFF.

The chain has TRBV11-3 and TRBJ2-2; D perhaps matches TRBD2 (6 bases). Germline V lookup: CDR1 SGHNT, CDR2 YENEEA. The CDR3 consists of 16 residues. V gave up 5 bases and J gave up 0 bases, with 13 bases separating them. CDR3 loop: CASSRLEGPNTGELFF. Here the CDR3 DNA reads TGTGCCAGCAGCCGCTTGGAGGGCCCGAACACCGGGGAGCTGTTTTTT.

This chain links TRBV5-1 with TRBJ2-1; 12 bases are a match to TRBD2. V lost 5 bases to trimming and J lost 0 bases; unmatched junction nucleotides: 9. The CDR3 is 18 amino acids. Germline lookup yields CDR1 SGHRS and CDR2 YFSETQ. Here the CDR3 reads CASRYGTSGSSSYNEQFF. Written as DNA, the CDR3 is TGCGCCAGCAGATATGGGACTAGCGGGTCGAGCTCCTACAATGAGCAGTTCTTC.

The DNA for the CDR3 is TGCGCCAGCAGAAGGGACAGGTGCGCTTATAGCAATCAGCCCCAGCATTTT. It codes for CASRRDRCAYSNQPQHF. The V gene is TRBV10-1, the J gene TRBJ1-5, with TRBD1 identical over 8 bases. With V trimmed by 6 bases and J by 0 bases, 10 bases remained unmatched. The CDR3 covers 17 residues. CDR1 is WNHNN and CDR2 is SYGVQD in the germline V gene (reference sequence).

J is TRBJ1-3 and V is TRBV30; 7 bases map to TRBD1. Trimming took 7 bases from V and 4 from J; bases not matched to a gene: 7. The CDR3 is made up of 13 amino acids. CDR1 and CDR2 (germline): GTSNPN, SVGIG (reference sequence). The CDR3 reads CASTGEIGNTIYF. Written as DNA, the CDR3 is TGTGCCTCCACAGGGGAGATCGGAAACACCATATATTTT.

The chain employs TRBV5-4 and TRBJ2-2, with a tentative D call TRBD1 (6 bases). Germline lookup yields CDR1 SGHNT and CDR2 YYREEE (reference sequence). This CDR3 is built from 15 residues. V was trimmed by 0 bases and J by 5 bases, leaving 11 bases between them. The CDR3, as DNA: TGTGCCAGCAGCTTGGAGACAGGCGATACCGGGGAGCTGTTTTTT. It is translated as CASSLETGDTGELFF.

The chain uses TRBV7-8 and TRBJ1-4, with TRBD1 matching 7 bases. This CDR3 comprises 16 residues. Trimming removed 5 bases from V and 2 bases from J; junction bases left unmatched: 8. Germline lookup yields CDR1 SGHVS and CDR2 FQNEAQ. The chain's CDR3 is CASSQQGGGTNEKLFF. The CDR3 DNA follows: TGTGCCAGCAGCCAGCAGGGGGGAGGTACTAATGAAAAACTGTTTTTT.

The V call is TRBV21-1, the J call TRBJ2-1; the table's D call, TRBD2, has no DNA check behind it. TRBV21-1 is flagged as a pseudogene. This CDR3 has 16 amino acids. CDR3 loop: CASSKLAGGPDNEQFF. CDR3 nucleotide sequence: TGTGCCAGCAGCAAACTAGCGGGGGGGCCGGACAATGAGCAGTTCTTC.